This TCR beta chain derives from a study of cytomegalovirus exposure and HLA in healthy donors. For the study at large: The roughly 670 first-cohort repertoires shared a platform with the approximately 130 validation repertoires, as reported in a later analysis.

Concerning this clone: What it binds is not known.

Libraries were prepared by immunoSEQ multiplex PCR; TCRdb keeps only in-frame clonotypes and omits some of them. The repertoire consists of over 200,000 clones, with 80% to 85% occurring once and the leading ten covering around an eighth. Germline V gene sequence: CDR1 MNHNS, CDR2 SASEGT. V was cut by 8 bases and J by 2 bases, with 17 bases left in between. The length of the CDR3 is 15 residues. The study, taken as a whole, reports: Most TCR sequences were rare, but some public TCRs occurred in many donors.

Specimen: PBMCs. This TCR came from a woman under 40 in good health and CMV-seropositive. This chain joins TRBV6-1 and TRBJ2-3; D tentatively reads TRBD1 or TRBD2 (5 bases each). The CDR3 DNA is TGTGCCAGCCTCGTGTGGGGGAGCCCCACAGATACGCAGTATTTT. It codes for CASLVWGSPTDTQYF.